This TCR beta chain originates from a study of T-cell reconstitution after alpha-beta-depleted transplantation in children. Ten or more counts support this clonotype. Unique molecular identifiers were incorporated into the prepared TCRbeta library. TCRdb called the PCR reads again in MiXCR, with one record for every CDR3 protein. The sample has under 300,000 distinct CDR3 sequences; 9% to 10% are singletons. Germline V lookup: CDR1 DFQATT, CDR2 SNEGSKA (reference sequence). The CDR3 has 14 residues. V was shortened by 6 bases and J by 7 bases, with 19 bases between the two germline ends. The clonotype was recovered from a human donor who donated a stem cell graft to a child with SCID. The sample in question was PBMCs from the stem cell graft donor, obtained from the stem cell graft. This sequence joins TRBV20-1 and TRBJ2-1; the D gene is possibly TRBD1 (6 bases). The CDR3 protein is CSARDNLRGNEQFF. For the CDR3, the DNA is TGCAGTGCCCGGGACAACCTCAGGGGAAATGAGCAGTTCTTC.